This TCR beta chain was obtained from a study of cytomegalovirus exposure and HLA in healthy donors. Study-level points and caveats: Investigators reported some 150 TCR beta chains as tied to cytomegalovirus. It was only CMV serostatus that was available as immune exposure information. Earlier analysis yielded a pattern in which most TCR beta V segments were productive about 87% or about 30% of the time. Confirmation was obtained in vitro that a few CMV-associated chains are specific for CMV antigens.

As to this clone: Its antigen is not known.

The PCR employed 60 Vbeta primers together with 13 Jbeta primers. Libraries were prepared by immunoSEQ multiplex PCR; TCRdb keeps only in-frame clonotypes and omits some of them. The table includes approximately 140,000 clones, about 78% detected once. CDR1 LNHNV and CDR2 YYDKDF come from the germline V gene (reference sequence). Trimming shortened V by 1 base and J by 4 bases, and 11 bases separated the two germline ends. CDR3 size: 15 residues. The origin of this receptor is a man aged 40-55 years in good health and CMV-seropositive. Sequences were obtained from PBMCs. This chain connects TRBV15 to TRBJ2-1, with D possibly being TRBD2 (7 bases). The CDR3 region is CATSRGGRGYNEQFF. In DNA, the CDR3 is TGTGCCACCAGCAGAGGAGGGAGGGGGTACAATGAGCAGTTCTTC.